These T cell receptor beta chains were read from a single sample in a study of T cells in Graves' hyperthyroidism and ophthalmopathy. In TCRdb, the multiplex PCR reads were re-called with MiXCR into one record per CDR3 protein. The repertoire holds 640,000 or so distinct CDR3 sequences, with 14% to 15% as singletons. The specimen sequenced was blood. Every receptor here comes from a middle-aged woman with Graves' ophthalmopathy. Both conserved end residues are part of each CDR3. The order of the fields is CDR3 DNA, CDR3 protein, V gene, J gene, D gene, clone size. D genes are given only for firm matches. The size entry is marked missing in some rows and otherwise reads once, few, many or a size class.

TGTGCCAGCAGTTTCCGCACCAGGGGGTCGTACACCGGGGAGCTGTTTTTT	CASSFRTRGSYTGELFF	TRBV6-2/TRBV6-3	TRBJ2-2	TRBD1	many
TGTGCCAGCAGGCCGGGACAGGGGAGATCAGAGACCCAGTACTTC	CASRPGQGRSETQYF	TRBV27	TRBJ2-5	TRBD1	.
TGTGCCAGTAGTGACCAGGGGGAAGAGACCCAGTACTTC	CASSDQGEETQYF	TRBV19	TRBJ2-5	TRBD1	many
TGTGCCACCAGTGACCCGGGACTAGTTGCGGGAGAGACTCAGTACTTC	CATSDPGLVAGETQYF	TRBV24-1	TRBJ2-5	TRBD2	many
TGTGCCAGCAGTTACACCTCCTCCGGGACAGGGAGAGGAGAGACCCAGTACTTC	CASSYTSSGTGRGETQYF	TRBV6-5	TRBJ2-5	TRBD1	few
TGTGCCAGCAGTTCCAGTCGACGGGGGGCAACAGATACGCAGTATTTT	CASSSSRRGATDTQYF	TRBV6-5	TRBJ2-3	.	.
TGTGCCAGCAGACCTAACTCCGGGACTAGCGGAGAAGAGACCCAGTACTTC	CASRPNSGTSGEETQYF	TRBV12-3/TRBV12-4	TRBJ2-5	TRBD2	few
TGTGCCAGCAGCCCGGACAGGGAGGCTGGCTACACCTTC	CASSPDREAGYTF	TRBV7-2	TRBJ1-2	TRBD1	.
TGTGCCTGGAGTAGGGGTCAGTCCTACGAGCAGTACTTC	CAWSRGQSYEQYF	TRBV30	TRBJ2-7	.	many
TGTGCCAGCAGTTTAGGTGGACACTATAACTATGGCTACACCTTC	CASSLGGHYNYGYTF	TRBV28	TRBJ1-2	.	many
TGTGCCTGGAGTGTACTGGGGGTGGGTAATGAAAAACTGTTTTTT	CAWSVLGVGNEKLFF	TRBV30	TRBJ1-4	.	.
TGTGCCAGCAGTTTATCTCTAGCGGAGACCCAGTACTTC	CASSLSLAETQYF	TRBV27	TRBJ2-5	.	many
TGTGCCTGGAGTGTAAGCCTTTACACCGGGGAGCTGTTTTTT	CAWSVSLYTGELFF	TRBV30	TRBJ2-2	.	many
TGTGCCATCAGGGCGGAGATGAACACTGAAGCTTTCTTT	CAIRAEMNTEAFF	TRBV10-3	TRBJ1-1	.	many
TGTGCCAGCAGCTTAGGGCAGTTCCAAGAGACCCAGTACTTC	CASSLGQFQETQYF	TRBV7-8	TRBJ2-5	.	many
TGTGCCAGCAGCTGGACTAGCCATAACACCGGGGAGCTGTTTTTT	CASSWTSHNTGELFF	TRBV7-9	TRBJ2-2	TRBD2	.
TGTGCCAGCAAAGGATATGGCAATCAGCCCCAGCATTTT	CASKGYGNQPQHF	TRBV6-1	TRBJ1-5	.	many
TGTGCCACCATACGGGACGGGAACACCGGGGAGCTGTTTTTT	CATIRDGNTGELFF	TRBV6-1	TRBJ2-2	.	many
TGCAGTGCTAGAGATCAGGGGACTACCATATTCTACGAGCAGTACTTC	CSARDQGTTIFYEQYF	TRBV20-1	TRBJ2-7	.	many
TGTGCCACCTTAGGGCCCGGCAGTAAGAACACTGAAGCTTTCTTT	CATLGPGSKNTEAFF	TRBV15	TRBJ1-1	.	.